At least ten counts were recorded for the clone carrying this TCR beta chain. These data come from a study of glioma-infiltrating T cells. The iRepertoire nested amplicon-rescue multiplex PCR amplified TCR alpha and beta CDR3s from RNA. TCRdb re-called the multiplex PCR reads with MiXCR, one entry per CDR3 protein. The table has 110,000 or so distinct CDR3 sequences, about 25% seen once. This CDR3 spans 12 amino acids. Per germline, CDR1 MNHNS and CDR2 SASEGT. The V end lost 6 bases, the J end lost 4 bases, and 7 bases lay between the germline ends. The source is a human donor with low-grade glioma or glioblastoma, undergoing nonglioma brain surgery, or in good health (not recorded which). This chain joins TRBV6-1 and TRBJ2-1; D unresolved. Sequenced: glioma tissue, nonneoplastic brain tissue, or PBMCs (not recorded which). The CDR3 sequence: CASRTVYNEQFF. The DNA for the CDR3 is TGTGCCAGCAGAACGGTTTACAATGAGCAGTTCTTC.